These T cell receptor beta chains were read from a single sample in a study of cytomegalovirus exposure and HLA in healthy donors. This table comes from immunoSEQ multiplex PCR, and its TCRdb copy is limited to in-frame clones, with some not included. The top ten hold about 10% of the sample, which has 59,000 or so clones, about 85% seen once. The material sequenced was PBMCs. The receptors were sampled from a female donor in good health and CMV-seronegative. Both conserved end residues are part of each CDR3. A D gene is named only where the DNA matches it firmly. Clone size is stated in some rows and not others, as once, few, many or a class when expanded.

j_gene	abundance	d_gene	v_gene	CDR3aa	CDR3nt
TRBJ1-2	.	TRBD1	TRBV11-2	CASSPQGQGEEYGYTF	TGTGCCAGCAGCCCCCAGGGACAGGGCGAGGAGTATGGCTACACCTTC
TRBJ2-5	.	.	TRBV5-1	CASSLGYGNQETQYF	TGCGCCAGCAGCTTGGGGTACGGGAACCAAGAGACCCAGTACTTC
TRBJ2-1	.	.	TRBV10-3	CAGSGGNEQFF	TGTGCCGGCTCAGGAGGGAATGAGCAGTTCTTC
TRBJ1-1	.	.	TRBV19	CASSMGGTEAFF	TGTGCCAGTAGTATGGGAGGCACTGAAGCTTTCTTT
TRBJ2-2	.	TRBD2	TRBV7-9	CASSLGLAGTGELFF	TGTGCCAGCAGCCTTGGACTAGCGGGCACCGGGGAGCTGTTTTTT
TRBJ1-3	.	TRBD1	TRBV11-2	CASSSRTGVGNTIYF	TGTGCCAGCAGCTCTAGGACAGGGGTCGGAAACACCATATATTTT
TRBJ1-2	.	.	TRBV6-1	CASSNREGNYGYTF	TGTGCCAGCAGTAACAGGGAAGGGAACTATGGCTACACCTTC
TRBJ1-1	.	.	TRBV28	CAGSPDSNTEAFF	TGTGCCGGCAGCCCGGACTCGAACACTGAAGCTTTCTTT
TRBJ2-1	.	.	TRBV7-8	CASSLGGGGGMYNEQFF	TGTGCCAGCAGCTTGGGAGGTGGGGGAGGCATGTACAATGAGCAGTTCTTC
TRBJ2-1	.	.	TRBV5-1	CASSLGGYNEQFF	TGCGCCAGCAGCTTAGGAGGGTACAATGAGCAGTTCTTC
TRBJ2-4	.	.	TRBV21-1	CASSIRRQPLAKNIQYF	TGTGCCAGCAGCATCAGACGACAACCACTAGCCAAAAACATTCAGTACTTC
TRBJ2-7	.	.	TRBV2	CASYPVLSTNEQYF	TGTGCCAGCTACCCTGTACTAAGTACAAACGAGCAGTACTTC
TRBJ2-7	.	.	TRBV5-5	CASSLGRFPYEQYF	TGTGCCAGCAGCTTGGGGAGGTTTCCGTACGAGCAGTACTTC
TRBJ2-5	.	.	TRBV5-6	CASSLVEETQYF	TGTGCCAGCAGCTTGGTAGAAGAGACCCAGTACTTC
TRBJ1-4	.	TRBD1	TRBV28	CASGPPGGNEKLFF	TGTGCCAGCGGGCCTCCAGGGGGAAATGAAAAACTGTTTTTT
TRBJ2-7	.	TRBD2	TRBV6-6	CASSRDGLAGSLYF	TGTGCCAGCAGCCGTGATGGACTAGCGGGGTCCCTTTACTTC
TRBJ2-1	.	TRBD2	TRBV15	CATSRKREGLSNEQFF	TGTGCCACCAGCAGAAAGCGGGAGGGCCTTAGCAATGAGCAGTTCTTC
TRBJ1-4	.	.	TRBV5-1	CASAGGVSGEKLFF	TGCGCCAGCGCCGGCGGGGTATCTGGAGAAAAACTGTTTTTT
TRBJ2-6	.	TRBD1	TRBV27	CASSLTGFGANVLTF	TGTGCCAGCAGTTTGACAGGGTTTGGGGCCAACGTCCTGACTTTC
TRBJ1-5	.	.	TRBV2	CASSEARIGQPQHF	TGTGCCAGCAGTGAAGCGCGGATTGGACAGCCCCAGCATTTT
TRBJ2-7	.	TRBD1	TRBV28	CASSWGPQTGLGQQYF	TGTGCCAGCAGCTGGGGTCCACAGACAGGGTTGGGCCAGCAGTACTTC
TRBJ2-5	.	TRBD2	TRBV7-9	CASSPAGGQETQYF	TGTGCCAGCAGCCCAGCGGGGGGACAAGAGACCCAGTACTTC
TRBJ2-7	.	.	TRBV6-1	CASSGPPDSSYEQYF	TGTGCCAGCAGTGGACCTCCGGACAGCTCCTACGAGCAGTACTTC
TRBJ1-2	.	TRBD1	TRBV6-1	CASTPTGYSGYTF	TGTGCCAGCACACCGACAGGGTATAGCGGCTACACCTTC
TRBJ1-2	.	.	TRBV29-1	CSVDQQGTGSGYTF	TGCAGCGTTGACCAGCAAGGGACCGGGAGCGGCTACACCTTC
TRBJ2-5	.	TRBD2	TRBV4-2	CASSRTHQTSGGQETQYF	TGTGCCAGCAGCCGAACCCACCAGACTAGCGGGGGCCAAGAGACCCAGTACTTC
TRBJ1-2	.	.	TRBV15	CATSKDRANYGYTF	TGTGCCACCAGTAAGGACAGAGCTAACTATGGCTACACCTTC
TRBJ1-1	once	.	TRBV19	CASSLGLQVSTEAFF	TGTGCCAGTAGCCTGGGTCTACAGGTCTCCACTGAAGCTTTCTTT
TRBJ2-7	once	.	TRBV6-1	CASSPSKNYEQYF	TGTGCCAGCAGCCCTAGCAAGAACTACGAGCAGTACTTC
TRBJ2-7	.	TRBD2	TRBV28	CASSLGLAGGQGQYF	TGTGCCAGCAGTCTCGGACTAGCGGGAGGGCAGGGGCAGTACTTC
TRBJ2-1	once	TRBD1	TRBV6-5	CASRESGTGGDRQFF	TGTGCCAGCAGAGAGTCCGGGACAGGGGGCGATCGGCAGTTCTTC
TRBJ1-1	.	.	TRBV6-5	CATQTGWGAFF	TGTGCCACACAAACAGGGTGGGGAGCTTTCTTT
TRBJ1-2	.	.	TRBV29-1	CSVTTDYGYTF	TGCAGCGTTACAACAGACTATGGCTACACCTTC
TRBJ1-2	once	.	TRBV5-4	CASSLGGAQGNGYTF	TGTGCCAGCAGCTTAGGGGGGGCGCAGGGGAATGGCTACACCTTC
TRBJ2-1	.	TRBD2	TRBV6-5	CASRQTSGAYNEQFF	TGTGCCAGCAGGCAAACTAGCGGGGCCTACAATGAGCAGTTCTTC
TRBJ1-2	once	.	TRBV10-3	CATGGGQLAYGYTF	TGTGCCACTGGCGGGGGACAACTCGCCTATGGCTACACCTTC
TRBJ1-3	.	.	TRBV5-4	CASVRENTIYF	TGTGCCAGCGTTCGGGAAAACACCATATATTTT
TRBJ1-1	.	.	TRBV28	CASSRSLAVTNTEAFF	TGTGCCAGCAGTCGATCCCTCGCAGTTACCAACACTGAAGCTTTCTTT
TRBJ2-5	.	.	TRBV9	CASSVEGSLQETQYF	TGTGCCAGCAGCGTAGAGGGGTCCCTCCAAGAGACCCAGTACTTC
TRBJ2-7	.	.	TRBV28	CASSLERTGTYEQYF	TGTGCCAGCAGTTTGGAGCGGACGGGGACCTACGAGCAGTACTTC
TRBJ1-5	.	TRBD1	TRBV7-9	CASSSDRGNQPQHF	TGTGCCAGCAGCTCGGACAGGGGGAATCAGCCCCAGCATTTT
TRBJ2-2	.	.	TRBV6-5	CASMWSYSNTGELFF	TGTGCCAGCATGTGGAGTTACTCGAACACCGGGGAGCTGTTTTTT
TRBJ1-3	.	.	TRBV6-5	CASRSLLSGNTIYF	TGTGCCAGCAGGAGCTTACTCTCTGGAAACACCATATATTTT
TRBJ2-3	few	.	TRBV11-2	CASSLTITDTQYF	TGTGCCAGCAGCTTAACTATCACAGATACGCAGTATTTT
TRBJ2-1	.	.	TRBV27	CASSRSGVNNEQFF	TGTGCCAGCTCCCGCTCCGGGGTGAACAATGAGCAGTTCTTC
TRBJ2-7	.	.	TRBV11-2	CASSSLAWATEQYF	TGTGCCAGCAGTTCTCTAGCTTGGGCAACCGAGCAGTACTTC
TRBJ2-3	.	.	TRBV5-1	CASSFADTQYF	TGCGCCAGCAGCTTCGCAGATACGCAGTATTTT
TRBJ2-7	.	TRBD1	TRBV6-5	CASSLRGTGVHEQYF	TGTGCCAGCAGTCTCCGCGGGACAGGGGTTCACGAGCAGTACTTC
TRBJ1-1	.	TRBD1	TRBV7-9	CASSRGTVEAFF	TGTGCCAGCAGCCGAGGGACAGTTGAAGCTTTCTTT
TRBJ2-1	few	.	TRBV7-9	CASSLAPTSTSTYYNEQFF	TGTGCCAGCAGCTTAGCGCCTACCTCTACTAGCACCTACTACAATGAGCAGTTCTTC
TRBJ1-1	few	.	TRBV6-6	CASKLQGNNTEAFF	TGTGCCAGCAAACTCCAGGGGAATAACACTGAAGCTTTCTTT
TRBJ1-2	.	.	TRBV7-2	CASSLGATANYGYTF	TGTGCCAGCAGCTTAGGGGCAACCGCTAACTATGGCTACACCTTC
TRBJ2-7	.	TRBD2	TRBV2	CASSLRASGMSEQYF	TGTGCCAGCAGTCTCCGGGCTAGCGGGATGAGTGAGCAGTACTTC
TRBJ1-4	.	TRBD1	TRBV28	CASSGTGLATNEKLFF	TGTGCCAGCAGTGGGACAGGCCTTGCAACTAATGAAAAACTGTTTTTT